The 30 T cell receptor beta chains given below trace back to one sample, sequenced in a study of CXCR3-negative and CXCR3-positive naive CD8 T cells. cDNA libraries for TRB were generated by 5' RACE incorporating UMI labels. One entry per CDR3 protein, without DNA, is what TCRdb gives after re-calling the 5' RACE reads. The table counts 5,000 to 7,000 distinct CDR3 sequences; around 1.9% lies in the top ten. Sequenced: naive CXCR3- CD8+ T cells from blood. Subset defined: CD45RO-CCR7+CD27+CD95- naive CD8+ T cells lacking CXCR3 (TNR3-). Every receptor here comes from a human donor in good health. Some clones in this sample may be carry-over from other donors' samples.

The rearrangement uses TRBV19 and TRBJ2-6; without DNA, the TCRdb call of TRBD1 cannot be checked. The CDR3 runs to 17 residues. CDR1 is LNHDA and CDR2 is SQIVND in the germline V gene (reference sequence). CDR3 sequence reads: CASTSVYRGVLANVLTF. Filled out from reference TRBV19 and TRBJ2-6, the complete variable domain reads DGGITQSPKYLFRKEGQNVTLSCEQNLNHDAMYWYRQDPGQGLRLIYYSQIVNDFQKGDIAEGYSVSREKKESFPLTVTSAQKNPTAFYLCASTSVYRGVLANVLTFGAGSRLTVL.

This clonotype is medium-sized by frequency. The chain couples TRBV6-2 or TRBV6-3 to TRBJ2-5. This CDR3 comprises 13 residues. Looked up from germline, CDR1 is MNHEY and CDR2 is SVGEGT. The CDR3 sequence is CASSYLFSETQYF.

The V call is TRBV6-5, the J call TRBJ2-3; TCRdb reports TRBD2, a call that lacks DNA to check it against. Germline V gene sequence: CDR1 MNHEY, CDR2 SVGAGI. The CDR3 covers 16 residues. CDR3 in amino acids: CASSAWARGLADTQYF.

The rearrangement links TRBV14 to TRBJ2-5; checking the TCRdb D call of TRBD1 is not possible without DNA. Germline V CDR1 and CDR2: SGHDN, FVKESK. CDR3 length equals 16 residues. This chain's CDR3 is CASSQARDTSQETQYF.

In terms of frequency, this clonotype is medium-sized. V usage is TRBV29-1 and J usage is TRBJ1-3. From germline, CDR1 is SQVTM and CDR2 ANQGSEA. The CDR3 totals 15 residues. CDR3 amino acids: CSVEGGQDLGNTIYF.

This clonotype is called medium-sized based on its frequency. The rearrangement uses TRBV29-1 and TRBJ2-7; checking the TCRdb D call of TRBD1 is not possible without DNA. CDR1 is SQVTM and CDR2 is ANQGSEA in the germline V gene. The CDR3 is 13 amino acids. CDR3 amino acids: CSVPGTDTYEQYF.

This clonotype registers medium-sized by frequency. The chain joins TRBV7-8 to TRBJ2-3; TCRdb's D gene call, TRBD2, goes unchecked for lack of DNA. The CDR3 has 17 amino acids. CDR1 is SGHVS and CDR2 is FQNEAQ in the germline V gene. The chain's CDR3 is CASSLPVAGGPSDTQYF.

V gene TRBV29-1 combines with J gene TRBJ2-1. The germline CDR1 and CDR2 sequences are SQVTM and ANQGSEA. The CDR3 sequence is 12 residues long. This CDR3 reads CSVEDSYNEQFF.

This chain connects TRBV10-3 to TRBJ1-2; the D call of TRBD1 rests on TCRdb alone, since no DNA is present to check it. Germline V lookup: CDR1 ENHRY, CDR2 SYGVKD. This CDR3 is 15 amino acids long. This chain's CDR3 is CAISEALPGRYGYTF.

The gene calls are TRBV7-2 and TRBJ2-3; the TCRdb D gene call, TRBD2, has no DNA to confirm it. The germline gives CDR1 SGHTA, CDR2 FQGNSA. The CDR3 extends over 17 amino acids. The CDR3 protein is CASSPQLGAGSTDTQYF.

The CDR3 spells CASSYPTDYPYEQYF. The rearrangement uses TRBV6-2 or TRBV6-3 and TRBJ2-7; TCRdb's D call of TRBD2 is untestable without DNA. CDR3 length: 15 amino acids. Germline V gives CDR1 MNHEY, CDR2 SVGEGT.

The V call is TRBV7-9, the J call TRBJ1-6; no DNA is available, so the TRBD1 call from TCRdb remains unchecked. The CDR3 is 15 residues long. Germline assignment: CDR1 SEHNR and CDR2 FQNEAQ (reference sequence). Here the CDR3 reads CASSSDRAEGSPLHF.

This clonotype is deemed medium-sized by its frequency. The chain employs TRBV29-1 and TRBJ2-1; the D gene TCRdb calls, TRBD1, cannot be checked with no DNA. Germline V lookup: CDR1 SQVTM, CDR2 ANQGSEA. CDR3 length equals 15 residues. CDR3 sequence reads: CSVEGQGGLMNEQFF.

This clonotype is called medium-sized based on its frequency. The chain has TRBV6-2 or TRBV6-3 and TRBJ2-2. This CDR3 comprises 15 residues. The germline V gene encodes CDR1 MNHEY and CDR2 SVGEGT. The CDR3 here is CASIRADPNTGELFF.

By frequency, this clonotype registers medium-sized. The J gene is TRBJ2-3, the V gene TRBV21-1. TRBV21-1 is a pseudogene segment. CDR3 length: 15 residues. CDR3 in amino acids: CASSKDSRNTDTQYF.

This clonotype is identified as medium-sized (0.01 to 0.1%) from frequency. The chain employs TRBV29-1 and TRBJ1-2; absent DNA, TCRdb's TRBD1 call cannot be checked. Germline CDR1 SQVTM, CDR2 ANQGSEA. This CDR3 contains 13 residues. CDR3 in amino acids: CSAGQVANYGYTF.

By frequency, this clonotype registers medium-sized. The chain has TRBV6-5 and TRBJ2-7; TCRdb designates TRBD2, a call that cannot be tested without DNA. This CDR3 is 15 amino acids long. Germline CDR1 and CDR2: MNHEY and SVGAGI. CDR3 sequence: CASSYGTSGGYEQYF.

This clonotype counts as medium-sized by frequency. The rearrangement joins TRBV3-1 to TRBJ2-5; TCRdb lists TRBD1, though no DNA is available to test this call. CDR1 and CDR2 from the germline V gene are LGHDT and YNNKEL (reference sequence). The CDR3 sequence is 16 residues long. The CDR3 sequence is CASSQEGSERPKGQYF.

The chain recombines TRBV6-5 with TRBJ1-2; TCRdb's D call of TRBD1 is untestable without DNA. Germline CDR1 reads MNHEY; CDR2 reads SVGAGI. The CDR3 sequence is 13 residues long. The chain's CDR3 is CASSYEAGAGYTF.

This clonotype shows up as medium-sized (0.01 to 0.1%) by frequency. V is TRBV21-1 and J is TRBJ2-4; the D call of TRBD1 rests on TCRdb alone, since no DNA is present to check it. TRBV21-1 corresponds to a pseudogene. This CDR3 has 21 residues. The CDR3 reads CASTMYTEGQGFRLAKNIQYF.

This clonotype counts as medium-sized by frequency. This rearrangement joins TRBV20-1 to TRBJ2-3; with no DNA, the TCRdb D assignment of TRBD2 cannot be verified. Germline loops: CDR1 DFQATT, CDR2 SNEGSKA (reference sequence). The length of the CDR3 is 17 residues. This CDR3 is CSAKGAAGTNPSDTQYF.

This clonotype is medium-sized by frequency. This chain links TRBV29-1 with TRBJ2-3; TCRdb designates TRBD2, a call that cannot be tested without DNA. Germline values: CDR1 SQVTM, CDR2 ANQGSEA. The CDR3 runs 16 residues. The CDR3 region is CSVVRRAQVSTDTQYF.

This rearrangement joins TRBV2 to TRBJ2-7; TCRdb's assignment of TRBD1 cannot be checked, as there is no DNA. The CDR3 is 15 residues long. Germline loops: CDR1 SNHLY, CDR2 FYNNEI. The chain's CDR3 is CASSEARGLGYEQYF. Combining the CDR3 with reference TRBV2 and TRBJ2-7 gives the whole variable domain EPEVTQTPSHQVTQMGQEVILRCVPISNHLYFYWYRQILGQKVEFLVSFYNNEISEKSEIFDDQFSVERPDGSNFTLKIRSTKLEDSAMYFCASSEARGLGYEQYFGPGTRLTVT.

V and J are TRBV6-2 or TRBV6-3 and TRBJ2-7; absent DNA, TCRdb's TRBD1 call cannot be checked. The germline gives CDR1 MNHEY, CDR2 SVGEGT. There are 15 residues in the CDR3. This chain's CDR3 is CASNRPGQGYYEQYF.

The rearrangement uses TRBV12-3 or TRBV12-4 and TRBJ1-2; TCRdb indicates TRBD1, and absent DNA this call remains unverified. The CDR3 extends over 17 amino acids. This chain's CDR3 is CASSPGGAALSNYGYTF.

The chain employs TRBV19 and TRBJ2-2; TCRdb lists TRBD1, though no DNA is available to test this call. The CDR3 runs to 14 residues. CDR1 LNHDA and CDR2 SQIVND come from the germline V gene (reference sequence). The CDR3 here is CASSRTGEAGELFF.

This clonotype is identified as medium-sized from frequency. This sequence joins TRBV7-9 and TRBJ1-1; TCRdb's D call of TRBD1 is untestable without DNA. Germline V lookup: CDR1 SEHNR, CDR2 FQNEAQ (reference sequence). The CDR3 runs to 15 residues. The CDR3 sequence: CASSPTGQGKAEAFF.

This clonotype shows up as medium-sized by frequency. The rearrangement uses TRBV7-2 and TRBJ2-7; TCRdb lists TRBD2, though no DNA is available to test this call. CDR1 SGHTA and CDR2 FQGNSA come from the germline V gene. The CDR3 spans 14 residues. The chain's CDR3 is CASSLRDYTYEQYF.

The genes are TRBV29-1 and TRBJ2-7; lacking DNA, the TRBD1 call made by TCRdb goes unchecked. Germline V gene sequence: CDR1 SQVTM, CDR2 ANQGSEA. The CDR3 spans 14 residues. The CDR3: CSVEGTTSSYEQYF.

Judged by frequency, this clonotype is medium-sized. This chain links TRBV29-1 with TRBJ1-2. The CDR3 has 16 amino acids. Per germline, CDR1 SQVTM and CDR2 ANQGSEA. The CDR3 loop reads CSVVFLVSTAGYGYTF.